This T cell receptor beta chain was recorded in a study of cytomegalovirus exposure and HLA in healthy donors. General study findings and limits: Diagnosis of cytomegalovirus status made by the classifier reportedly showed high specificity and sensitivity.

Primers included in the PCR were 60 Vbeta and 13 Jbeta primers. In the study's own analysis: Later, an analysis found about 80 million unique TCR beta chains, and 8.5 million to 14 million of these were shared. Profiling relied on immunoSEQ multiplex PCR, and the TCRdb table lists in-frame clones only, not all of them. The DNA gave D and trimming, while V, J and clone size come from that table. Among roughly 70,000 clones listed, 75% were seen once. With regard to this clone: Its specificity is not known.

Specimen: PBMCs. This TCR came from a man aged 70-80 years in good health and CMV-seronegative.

The CDR3 region has the DNA TGTGCCAGCAGCTGGGGGAGGGGGGAAGACGAGCAGTACTTC. This gives the protein CASSWGRGEDEQYF. The rearrangement links TRBV7-2 to TRBJ2-7, with a weak D call TRBD2 (7 bases). CDR3 length: 14 amino acids. V was cut by 4 bases and J by 5 bases, with 15 bases left in between. In germline, CDR1 is SGHTA, CDR2 FQGNSA.